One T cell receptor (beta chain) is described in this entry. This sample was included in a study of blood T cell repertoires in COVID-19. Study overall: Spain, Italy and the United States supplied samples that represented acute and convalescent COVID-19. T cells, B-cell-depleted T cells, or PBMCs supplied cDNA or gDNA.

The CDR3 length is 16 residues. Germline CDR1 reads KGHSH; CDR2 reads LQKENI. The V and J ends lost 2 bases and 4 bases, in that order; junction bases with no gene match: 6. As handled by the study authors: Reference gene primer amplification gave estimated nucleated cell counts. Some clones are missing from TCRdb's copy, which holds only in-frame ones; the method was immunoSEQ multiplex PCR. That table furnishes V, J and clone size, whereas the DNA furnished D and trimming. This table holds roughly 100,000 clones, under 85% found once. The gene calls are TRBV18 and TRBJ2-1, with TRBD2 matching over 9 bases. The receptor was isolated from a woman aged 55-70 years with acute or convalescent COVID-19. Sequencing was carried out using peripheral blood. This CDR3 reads CASSPRSGRWYNEQFF. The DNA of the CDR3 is TGTGCCAGCTCACCAAGGAGCGGGAGGTGGTACAATGAGCAGTTCTTC.